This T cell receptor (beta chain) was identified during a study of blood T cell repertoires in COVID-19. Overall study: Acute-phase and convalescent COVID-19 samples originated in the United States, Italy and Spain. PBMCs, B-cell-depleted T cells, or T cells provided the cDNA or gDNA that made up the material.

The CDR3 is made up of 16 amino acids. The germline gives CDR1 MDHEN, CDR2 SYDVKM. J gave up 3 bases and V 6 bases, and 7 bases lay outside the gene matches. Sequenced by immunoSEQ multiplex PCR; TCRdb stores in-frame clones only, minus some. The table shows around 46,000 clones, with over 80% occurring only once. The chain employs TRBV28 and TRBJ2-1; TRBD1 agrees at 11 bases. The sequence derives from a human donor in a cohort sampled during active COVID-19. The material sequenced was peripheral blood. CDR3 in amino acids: CASRTPGQGGYNEQFF. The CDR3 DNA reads TGTGCCAGCAGAACACCGGGACAGGGGGGCTACAATGAGCAGTTCTTC.